This T cell receptor (beta chain) is from a study of blood T cell repertoires in COVID-19. For the study at large: The study drew acute and convalescent COVID-19 samples from the United States, Italy and Spain. PBMCs, B-cell-depleted T cells, or T cells provided the cDNA or gDNA that made up the material.

In the original analysis: Reference gene primer amplification gave estimated nucleated cell counts. Repertoires were generated with immunoSEQ multiplex PCR, while TCRdb's copy carries only in-frame clones and drops some. V and J calls and clone size follow that table, whereas D and trimming were derived from the DNA. Among a few hundred thousand clones listed, more than 65% were seen once. The CDR3 loop spans 13 amino acids. V was clipped by 9 bases and J by 5 bases; unmatched bases: 2. Germline V gives CDR1 MRHNA, CDR2 SNTAGT. This chain joins TRBV6-4 and TRBJ2-5, with 14 bases fitting TRBD2. The receptor was derived from a human donor in a cohort sampled during active COVID-19. The sequenced material came from peripheral blood. CDR3 in amino acids: CARGLAGVETQYF. CDR3 in DNA: TGTGCCAGGGGACTAGCGGGAGTGGAGACCCAGTACTTC.